A single sample gave rise to the 15 T cell receptor beta chains below, sequenced in a study of blood T cell repertoires in COVID-19. The method was immunoSEQ multiplex PCR; TCRdb's version includes in-frame clones alone and lacks a portion of them. The sample has hundreds of thousands of clones, about 89% seen once. The sample was peripheral blood. All receptors derive from a woman aged 45-65 years with COVID-19, enrolled during active disease.

This clone was observed a few times. The chain employs TRBV7-3 and TRBJ2-1; TRBD2 is a possible D gene (5 bases). Germline V gene data show CDR1 as SGHTA and CDR2 as FQGTGA. This CDR3 has 16 amino acids. Trimming removed 5 bases from V and 6 bases from J, with 20 bases in between. Here the CDR3 DNA reads TGTGCCAGCAGCCCGTCCGGGATCACACTGAGCAATGAGCAGTTCTTC. This encodes CASSPSGITLSNEQFF.

Note on this clone: Other DNA sequences in this specimen translate into the identical CDR3. The chain carries TRBV9 and TRBJ2-1; weak D call: TRBD2 (5 bases). Germline V gives CDR1 SGDLS, CDR2 YYNGEE. The CDR3 is 14 residues long. V shed 5 bases and J shed 3 bases, with 12 bases lying between them. The CDR3 loop reads CASSVGRGYNEQFF. CDR3 nucleotide sequence: TGTGCCAGCAGTGTCGGACGGGGCTACAATGAGCAGTTCTTC.

This chain uses TRBV5-4 with TRBJ2-1; 8 nucleotides line up with TRBD1. Germline V gene sequence: CDR1 SGHNT, CDR2 YYREEE (reference sequence). V shed 5 bases and J 2 bases; nucleotides not matched to a gene: 6. The CDR3 is made up of 15 amino acids. CDR3 nucleotide sequence: TGTGCCAGCAGTATATCACAGGGGGCCTACAATGAGCAGTTCTTC. This codes for CASSISQGAYNEQFF.

V gene TRBV5-1 combines with J gene TRBJ1-4; perhaps TRBD1 as D (5 bases). V was cut by 2 bases and J by 4 bases, with 15 bases left in between. CDR1 SGHRS and CDR2 YFSETQ come from the germline V gene. The CDR3 contains 16 residues. CDR3: CASSFMASGGNEKLFF. The CDR3 coding sequence is TGCGCCAGCAGCTTTATGGCATCGGGGGGTAATGAAAAACTGTTTTTT. The variable domain in full, with the rest retrieved from reference TRBV5-1 and TRBJ1-4, is KAGVTQTPRYLIKTRGQQVTLSCSPISGHRSVSWYQQTPGQGLQFLFEYFSETQRNKGNFPGRFSGRQFSNSRSEMNVSTLELGDSALYLCASSFMASGGNEKLFFGSGTQLSVL.

The chain couples TRBV4-1 to TRBJ1-2; tentatively, D is TRBD1 (5 bases). V lost 1 base to trimming and J lost 0 bases, with 6 bases between them. The CDR3 sequence is 14 residues long. Germline loops: CDR1 MGHRA, CDR2 YSYEKL. In DNA form, the CDR3 reads TGCGCCAGCAGCCAAGGGGGCCCTAACTATGGCTACACCTTC. This translates into CASSQGGPNYGYTF.

J is TRBJ1-1 and V is TRBV18; TRBD1 might be the D (6 bases). Deletions cut 8 bases from V and 5 bases from J, with 21 bases between. The germline CDR1 and CDR2 sequences are KGHSH and LQKENI. The CDR3 consists of 15 residues. In DNA form, the CDR3 reads TGTGCCAGCCTTACCGGGACAACTCTGAGGACTGAAGCTTTCTTT. Protein sequence: CASLTGTTLRTEAFF. The full variable domain, completed using reference TRBV18 and TRBJ1-1, is NAGVMQNPRHLVRRRGQEARLRCSPMKGHSHVYWYRQLPEEGLKFMVYLQKENIIDESGMPKERFSAEFPKEGPSILRIQQVVRGDSAAYFCASLTGTTLRTEAFFGQGTRLTVV.

The chain employs TRBV19 and TRBJ1-3, with D uncertain. V lost 5 bases and J 5 bases, leaving 13 bases between the germline ends. CDR3 length equals 14 residues. CDR1 LNHDA and CDR2 SQIVND come from the germline V gene (reference sequence). CDR3 in amino acids: CASSHGRTRNTIYF. CDR3 coding DNA: TGTGCCAGTAGTCACGGGAGGACTCGAAACACCATATATTTT.

The V and J genes are TRBV5-4 and TRBJ2-7, with D possibly TRBD2 on 6 matching bases. CDR1 and CDR2 (germline): SGHNT, YYREEE (reference sequence). This CDR3 contains 16 residues. Trimming stripped 4 bases from V and 4 bases from J, with 21 bases between. The CDR3 DNA follows: TGTGCCAGCAGCCCTTCTACAGGTGGGAGGCCTTACGAGCAGTACTTC. Translated: CASSPSTGGRPYEQYF.

This clone was seen a single time. The gene calls are TRBV25-1 and TRBJ1-1; 7 bases line up with TRBD1. Germline lookup yields CDR1 MGHDK and CDR2 SYGVNS. The CDR3 spans 14 residues. Trimming took 5 bases from V and 3 from J; bases not matched to a gene: 6. In DNA, the CDR3 is TGTGCCAGCAGTACCGAGACAGGGTACACTGAAGCTTTCTTT. Translated: CASSTETGYTEAFF.

This clone was seen only a few times. CDR3 coding DNA: TGTGCCACCAGCTCCCCCTACGAGGGGGCCGACGCACCCCTCCACTTT. Protein sequence: CATSSPYEGADAPLHF. The V call is TRBV15, the J call TRBJ1-6; TRBD1 aligns across 7 bases. V lost 5 bases to trimming and J lost 11 bases; unmatched junction nucleotides: 15. CDR3 length: 16 amino acids. Germline V gene data show CDR1 as LNHNV and CDR2 as YYDKDF (reference sequence). The whole variable domain, remainder taken from reference TRBV15 and TRBJ1-6, is DAMVIQNPRYQVTQFGKPVTLSCSQTLNHNVMYWYQQKSSQAPKLLFHYYDKDFNNEADTPDNFQSRRPNTSFCFLDIRSPGLGDTAMYLCATSSPYEGADAPLHFGNGTRLTVT.

V usage is TRBV6-5 and J usage is TRBJ2-1, with TRBD2 matching 9 bases. CDR1 is MNHEY, CDR2 SVGAGI, per germline. Unmatched junction bases numbered 6, after V lost 4 bases and J lost 5 bases. The CDR3 is 15 residues long. The chain's CDR3 is CASSLAGVGHNEQFF. CDR3 DNA sequence: TGTGCCAGCAGTTTAGCGGGAGTCGGACACAATGAGCAGTTCTTC.

This chain joins TRBV6-1 and TRBJ1-2; D gene ambiguous. Trimming pared 1 base from V and 8 bases from J, leaving 20 bases between. This CDR3 is 16 amino acids long. Germline CDR1 MNHNS, CDR2 SASEGT. For the CDR3, the DNA is TGTGCCAGCAGTGAAGGATTGCGTGCGAGGGCTGGAGGCTACACCTTC. As protein: CASSEGLRARAGGYTF.

This clone was seen just once. This sequence joins TRBV27 and TRBJ1-2; 10 positions match TRBD1. Per the germline V gene, CDR1 is MNHEY and CDR2 is SMNVEV (reference sequence). With 6 bases clipped from V and 5 bases from J, the junction kept 6 bases outside the gene matches. CDR3 length: 14 amino acids. CDR3: CASRVSGQGYGYTF. The CDR3 nucleotides read TGTGCCAGCAGAGTTTCGGGACAGGGGTATGGCTACACCTTC.

J is TRBJ2-7 and V is TRBV5-1; 9 nucleotides agree with TRBD1. Trimming at V came to 4 bases and at J to 5 bases, leaving 10 bases not matched to a gene. Germline V gene data show CDR1 as SGHRS and CDR2 as YFSETQ. The CDR3 spans 15 residues. The CDR3 bases are TGCGCCAGCAGCCCCCTGGGGACAGGGAATAACGAGCAGTACTTC. As protein: CASSPLGTGNNEQYF.

The chain recombines TRBV6-1 with TRBJ2-2; possible D gene TRBD1, 5 bases. CDR1 and CDR2 (germline): MNHNS, SASEGT. Trimming shortened V by 1 base and J by 0 bases, and 9 bases separated the two germline ends. The CDR3 is 16 amino acids. The CDR3 here is CASSEVWGTNTGELFF. The DNA for the CDR3 is TGTGCCAGCAGTGAAGTGTGGGGCACGAACACCGGGGAGCTGTTTTTT.